This TCR beta chain is from a study of identical twins. The CDR3 totals 16 residues. Germline trimming cut 5 bases from V and 5 bases from J; bases unmatched to any gene: 9. Germline V CDR1 and CDR2: SGHNT, YENEEA. Of note for this clonotype: No antigen is known for it.

Overall study results and limits: Abundant beta clonotypes from cord blood bore fewer insertions; memory repertoires lacked this pattern.

TCRdb reprocessed the 5' RACE reads via MiXCR and lists one record per CDR3 protein. This table holds about 890,000 distinct CDR3 sequences, roughly an eighth found once. The data were also submitted as part of a second study, on yellow fever vaccine responses in identical twins.

The J gene is TRBJ2-1, the V gene TRBV11-3, with TRBD2 matching over 10 bases. Sequences were obtained from PBMCs. The TCR was taken from a woman younger than 35 in good health. CDR3 in DNA: TGTGCCAGCAGCCCCCTTTTAGCGGGAGGAAACAATGAGCAGTTCTTC. Protein sequence: CASSPLLAGGNNEQFF.